A selection of T cell receptor beta chains follows, all from one sample in a study of OX40 agonist ivuxolimab in advanced cancers. Sequencing used immunoSEQ multiplex PCR; TCRdb keeps in-frame clones, though not all of them. The repertoire holds under 70,000 clones, with 80% to 90% as singletons. Source: CD4+ or CD8+ T cells sorted from blood, taken in a trial of the OX40 agonist ivuxolimab. Every receptor here comes from an adult with an advanced solid tumor such as melanoma, head and neck, liver or kidney cancer. Both conserved end residues are part of each CDR3. A D gene is named only where the DNA matches it firmly. Clone size appears in some rows only: once, few, many, or a class for an expanded clone.

clone_size	j_call	d_call	v_call	cdr3_nt	cdr3_aa
-	TRBJ2-2	-	TRBV5-1	TGCGCCAGCAGCTTGGGAGGGGCGGTGGTCACCGGGGAGCTGTTTTTT	CASSLGGAVVTGELFF
once	TRBJ1-4	TRBD1	TRBV11-2	TGTGCCAGCACCGAAGAGGGGGCCGCAACTAATGAAAAACTGTTTTTT	CASTEEGAATNEKLFF
-	TRBJ1-6	TRBD1	TRBV15	TGTGCCACCAGCCCAGGACAGGGGAGGTCACCCCTCCACTTT	CATSPGQGRSPLHF
-	TRBJ2-7	TRBD1	TRBV7-8	TGTGCCAGCAGCCTCGACAGGGAAACCTACGAGCAGTACTTC	CASSLDRETYEQYF
once	TRBJ2-2	-	TRBV7-6	TGTGCCAGCAGTTTTAGATTTACTCCGAACACCGGGGAGCTGTTTTTT	CASSFRFTPNTGELFF
-	TRBJ1-5	-	TRBV28	TGTGCCAGCAGTTTTAGTACAAGGGGCAATCAGCCCCAGCATTTT	CASSFSTRGNQPQHF
-	TRBJ1-6	-	TRBV30	TGTGCCTGGTCCCGGTACCCGAGCTCCTATAATTCACCCCTCCACTTT	CAWSRYPSSYNSPLHF
-	TRBJ1-2	-	TRBV7-5	TGTGCCAGCAGCTTAGGACCGAACTATGGCTACACCTTC	CASSLGPNYGYTF
-	TRBJ2-2	TRBD1	TRBV6-1	TGTGCCAGCAGTGTATCCGGGACAGGGGACACCGGGGAGCTGTTTTTT	CASSVSGTGDTGELFF
-	TRBJ2-7	-	TRBV29-1	TGCAGCGTTGAAGATCTGGGGAGCGAGCAGTACTTC	CSVEDLGSEQYF
-	TRBJ2-5	-	TRBV6-1	TGTGCCAGCAGTGAAGAGCCAGTTCAAGAGACCCAGTACTTC	CASSEEPVQETQYF
-	TRBJ2-7	TRBD2	TRBV5-1	TGCGCCAGCAGCCCCATGGGAGCGGGAGTAACCGAGCAGTACTTC	CASSPMGAGVTEQYF
few	TRBJ2-3	TRBD2	TRBV29-1	TGCAGCGTTGGGGGGGGTACGCAGTATTTT	CSVGGGTQYF
-	TRBJ2-1	-	TRBV11-3	TGTGCCAGCAGCTCTGAGGGCTTTAGGGGCAATGAGCAGTTCTTC	CASSSEGFRGNEQFF
-	TRBJ1-4	TRBD1	TRBV7-8	TGTGCCAGCGGACAGGGGGTCGGTGAAAAACTGTTTTTT	CASGQGVGEKLFF
-	TRBJ2-7	-	TRBV19	TGTGCCAGTAGTCGAGCCTGGGACGAGCAGTACTTC	CASSRAWDEQYF
-	TRBJ1-2	-	TRBV7-9	TGTGCCAGCAGCTTAGGGGGGTATGGCTACACCTTC	CASSLGGYGYTF
-	TRBJ2-2	TRBD1	TRBV5-4	TGTGCCAGCAGCACTGACAGGGGGATCGTCGGGGAGCTGTTTTTT	CASSTDRGIVGELFF
-	TRBJ2-1	TRBD2	TRBV10-3	TGTGCCATCAGTGAGCCTAGCGGGGGGGCGAATGAGCAGTTCTTC	CAISEPSGGANEQFF
-	TRBJ1-2	TRBD1	TRBV14	TGTGCCAGCAGCCGATCAGGGGGCAACTATGGCTACACCTTC	CASSRSGGNYGYTF
-	TRBJ2-5	TRBD1	TRBV18	TGTGCCAGCTCAACTGCCCTTGACAGGGCGGAGACCCAGTACTTC	CASSTALDRAETQYF
-	TRBJ2-1	TRBD2	TRBV15	TGTGCCACCACCGATAAGACTAGCGGGAAGAACTACAATGAGCAGTTCTTC	CATTDKTSGKNYNEQFF
-	TRBJ2-5	TRBD1	TRBV7-9	TGTGCCAGCAGCTTAGGTCAGGGGGCGCGGGAGACCCAGTACTTC	CASSLGQGARETQYF
-	TRBJ1-1	-	TRBV6-5	TGTGCCAGCAGTTATTACGAGAACACTGAAGCTTTCTTT	CASSYYENTEAFF
-	TRBJ1-2	TRBD1	TRBV7-2	TGTGCCAGCAGCTCGACCGGGACAGAGCACTATGGCTACACCTTC	CASSSTGTEHYGYTF
-	TRBJ1-1	-	TRBV5-1	TGCGCCAGCAGCTTCTACGGACAAAACACTGAAGCTTTCTTT	CASSFYGQNTEAFF
-	TRBJ2-5	-	TRBV2	TGTGCCAGCAGTGTAGGGTACGAGACCCAGTACTTC	CASSVGYETQYF
-	TRBJ1-1	-	TRBV28	TGTGCCAGCAGGGAAAACGGGGCGGATGAAGCTTTCTTT	CASRENGADEAFF
-	TRBJ2-7	-	TRBV5-1	TGCGCCAGCAGCTTGGGGGAAGTCGACGAGCAGTACTTC	CASSLGEVDEQYF
-	TRBJ2-7	-	TRBV6-1	TGTGCCAGCAGCCGGGACTACGAGCAGTACTTC	CASSRDYEQYF
-	TRBJ1-3	-	TRBV2	TGTGCCAGCAGTGCTCAGGGGCCGATTGGAAACACCATATATTTT	CASSAQGPIGNTIYF